Below are 5 T cell receptor beta chains sequenced from a single sample in a study of graft-versus-host responses after intestinal transplantation. TCRdb's copy holds only in-frame clones and misses some; the assay was immunoSEQ multiplex PCR. The table includes about 92,000 clones, approximately 90% detected once. Their target antigens are unknown. The material sequenced was unstimulated CD8+ T cells sorted from spleen or lymph node cells, taken before intestinal transplant. The receptors were gathered from a human donor who received an intestinal transplant.

The V gene is TRBV6-6, the J gene TRBJ2-7, with D possibly TRBD2 on 5 matching bases. The V gene lost 5 bases and the J gene lost 3 bases, with 17 bases spanning the gap. The CDR3 contains 15 residues. The germline CDR1 and CDR2 sequences are MNHNY and SVGAGI (reference sequence). The CDR3 sequence is CASSLLGVRFYEQYF. CDR3 sequence (DNA): TGTGCCAGCAGTCTGCTCGGGGTAAGGTTCTACGAGCAGTACTTC.

V usage is TRBV4-1 and J usage is TRBJ1-5, with D unresolved. Germline V gives CDR1 MGHRA, CDR2 YSYEKL. The length of the CDR3 is 14 residues. With 1 base removed from V and 0 bases from J, the gap between germline ends came to 4 bases. The CDR3: CASSQGDSNQPQHF. The CDR3 bases are TGCGCCAGCAGCCAAGGGGATAGCAATCAGCCCCAGCATTTT.

This clone was counted only a few times. The chain employs TRBV6-1 and TRBJ2-7; TRBD2 agrees at 7 bases. CDR3 length: 11 residues. Germline-derived CDR1 and CDR2 are MNHNS and SASEGT. The V gene end was trimmed by 4 bases and the J gene end by 6 bases; junction bases not matched to a gene: 0. CDR3 nucleotides: TGTGCCAGCAGTGCTAGCGGCGAGCAGTACTTC. This encodes CASSASGEQYF.

CDR3 region: CASSSDMNYGYTF. Here the CDR3 DNA reads TGTGCCAGCAGCTCCGACATGAACTATGGCTACACCTTC. The rearrangement joins TRBV28 to TRBJ1-2; D gene unclear. V dropped 6 bases and J dropped 2 bases, with 10 bases sitting between them. Germline V gene sequence: CDR1 MDHEN, CDR2 SYDVKM. The CDR3 spans 13 residues.

The chain employs TRBV18 and TRBJ2-7; 14 nucleotides agree with TRBD2. Trimming at V came to 6 bases and at J to 1 base, leaving 5 bases not matched to a gene. This CDR3 region has 16 residues. Germline V lookup: CDR1 KGHSH, CDR2 LQKENI. In DNA, the CDR3 is TGTGCCAGCTCTCGACTAGCGGGAGGGTCGTCCTACGAGCAGTACTTC. This encodes CASSRLAGGSSYEQYF.